This TCR beta chain originates from a study of blood T cells in healthy people across ages (dated by TCRdb to about 2015). Looking at the study overall: In model experiments, roughly one uniquely barcoded TCR beta cDNA molecule per two T cells was captured by template switching. Using deep sequencing normalized with unique cDNA molecular identifiers, the study measured how TCR beta repertoire diversity changes with age. Donors were grouped into four age groups: young (average roughly 16 years), middle-aged (39), aged (approximately 67) and long-lived (just over 80). To avoid experimental bias, donors of different ages were spread randomly across the sequencing lanes. For two donors (one aged 18 to 30 and one aged 80 or older), the study analyzed two additional independent replicas of 1 million unique cDNA reads from the same blood draw. Study-level results and caveats: Estimates of total diversity from one million sequenced T cells were regarded as lower bounds and underestimates. As age increased, observed TCR beta diversity per million T cells dropped in a roughly linear way, and a significant reduction was already evident by age around 41. Since profiling was done on bulk unsorted PBMCs, naive and antigen-experienced compartments could not be conclusively compared. Observed TCR beta diversity correlated strongly with the percentage of naive T cells measured by flow cytometry. Because donor CMV infection status was unknown, age-related changes in expanded clonotypes were potentially confounded. Compared with the aged group, more naive CD4+ T cells, fewer expanded clones and increased TCR diversity were shown by the long-lived group, suggesting age selection.

To prepare the library, 5' RACE was applied. The instrument was an Illumina HiSeq 2500. A second PCR of roughly 7 to 12 cycles was run with a J-beta primer mix and a sample-barcoded 5' primer. Each TCR beta cDNA molecule received a unique molecular identifier from a template-switch 5' adaptor carrying 12 random nucleotides. At least 3 million CDR3-containing paired-end reads were obtained from each sample. First-strand cDNA was synthesized from all RNA with the Mint cDNA synthesis kit, primed by a TRBC-specific oligonucleotide. Following uracil-DNA glycosylase treatment, all cDNA underwent a first 18-cycle PCR with the universal primers M1SS and BC2_uni_R. Per the authors' processing: Normalization of each sample was performed by random selection of 1 million high-quality reads, each carrying a distinct molecular identifier. Reads sharing molecular identifiers were discarded rather than binned into consensus sequences. MiTCR, run with a Q25 quality threshold and the strictest error-elimination algorithm, handled CDR3 identification, clonotype clustering and error correction. A nonparametric unseen species model with Euler transformation was used to estimate lower-bound total TCR beta diversity. TCRdb applied fastp at Q25 and MiXCR to the public reads, then kept only in-frame beta chains. Each record represents a unique CDR3 protein, reported with the most common genes and DNA among its rows. The V and J calls follow TCRdb's processing rather than the paper's. Recorded for this sample are 600,000 to 1,000,000 distinct CDR3 sequences; about three fifths of them occurred a single time. The ten biggest clones cover roughly 22% of the sample.

The donors were roughly 39 Caucasian individuals from Russia, aged roughly 6 to 100 years, who were systemically healthy. Each donor gave 8 to 10 milliliters of peripheral blood, drawn into EDTA-treated Vacutainer tubes. PBMCs were isolated by Ficoll-Paque density-gradient centrifugation, with at least 7 million obtained per sample. Trizol reagent was used to extract total RNA from the PBMCs, yielding at least 6 micrograms per sample. For every donor, flow cytometry on a PBMC aliquot measured the percentage of naive CD45RAhigh/CD27high T cells. This clonotype was counted between two and nine times. The antigen it binds to is not known. Base-call qualities are not available, and no considerably larger clone is one nucleotide away. From the germline V gene, CDR1 is MDHEN and CDR2 is SYDVKM. From the cysteine up to the phenylalanine, the CDR3 has a length of 13 residues. This entry keeps only the CDR3 DNA: 39 bases, framed from base 1. Deletion took 7 bases off V and 1 base off J, with a span of 10 bases between the germline ends.

The rearranged chain carries TRBV28 and TRBJ2-5, with the identity of the D gene unclear. The sequence came from a man younger than 45 in good health. Source material: blood. The nucleotide sequence reads as follows: TGTGCCAGCATGATGGTATCCCAAGAGACCCAGTACTTC. Translated, it gives CASMMVSQETQYF.